One sample yielded the 26 T cell receptor beta chains listed below, sequenced in a study of T cells in women clearing cervical HPV infection. Assay: immunoSEQ multiplex PCR; the TCRdb copy retains only in-frame clones and omits some. The sample table includes over 45,000 clones. The sequenced material came from blood buffy coat. The source of these receptors is a woman between 18 and 70 years old with a cervical HPV16 infection that either progressed to CIN3+ or cleared (not recorded which).

Comments on this clone: The sequence runs out 3 residues before the end of the CDR3; the remainder is reconstructed from the germline J gene. The chain couples TRBV7-6 to TRBJ2-5; no definite D call. This CDR3 contains 13 residues. Germline CDR1 reads SGHVS; CDR2 reads FNYEAQ. V dropped 3 bases and J dropped 5 bases, with 10 bases sitting between them. The CDR3 sequence is CASSFLGQETQYF. The CDR3 bases that were read are TGTGCCAGCAGCTTCTTGGGCCAGGAGACC.

As regards this clone: From the germline J gene comes the end of the CDR3, since the read stops 3 residues before it. The chain has TRBV2 and TRBJ2-3, with a weak D call TRBD1 (6 bases). V lost 5 bases and J 3 bases, leaving 15 bases between the germline ends. Germline values: CDR1 SNHLY, CDR2 FYNNEI. The CDR3 is 15 residues long. CDR3 DNA (partial): TGTGCCAGCAGTCCCCAGGGGTACGAAACAGATACG. It specifies CASSPQGYETDT. The whole CDR3 sequence reads CASSPQGYETDTQYF.

The CDR3 spells CASSYVEGRTDTQYF. CDR3 DNA (partial): TGTGCCAGCAGTTACGTGGAGGGCCGCACAGATACG. The rearrangement uses TRBV6-2 or TRBV6-3 and TRBJ2-3, with D maybe TRBD2 (6 bases). The CDR3 is cut off 3 residues early in the read; its end comes from the germline J gene. This CDR3 spans 15 amino acids. V lost 2 bases to trimming and J lost 1 base, with 10 bases between them. Germline lookup yields CDR1 MNHEY and CDR2 SVGEGT.

Regarding this clone: The read stops 3 residues short of the end of the CDR3; the missing end is completed from the germline J gene. The chain combines TRBV10-2 with TRBJ1-3, with unresolved D. Germline V lookup: CDR1 WSHSY, CDR2 SAAADI. Trimming removed 10 bases at V and 0 bases at J, with 10 bases between. This CDR3 contains 13 residues. The CDR3: CAINRCSGNTIYF. CDR3 bases read: TGCGCCATTAACCGGTGCTCTGGAAACACC.

Concerning this clone itself: The CDR3 is cut off 3 residues early in the read; its end comes from the germline J gene. The V gene is TRBV28, the J gene TRBJ2-7, with a weak D call TRBD1 (5 bases). Between the trimmed V and J ends, which lost 5 bases and 3 bases, there was a span of 17 bases. The CDR3 runs 15 residues. Germline V gene sequence: CDR1 MDHEN, CDR2 SYDVKM. The covered CDR3 bases are TGTGCCAGCAGTGGGGCTGAGAAGGGCCGCTACGAG. Protein sequence: CASSGAEKGRYE. The whole CDR3 sequence reads CASSGAEKGRYEQYF.

About this clone: Read sequence stops 3 residues before the CDR3 end, and the germline J gene provides the missing end. The chain recombines TRBV11-3 with TRBJ2-2; 8 bases are shared with TRBD1. Germline V gene sequence: CDR1 SGHNT, CDR2 YENEEA. The CDR3 covers 15 residues. With V trimmed by 6 bases and J by 1 base, 4 bases remained unmatched. CDR3 region: CASSSGQENTGELFF. Partial CDR3 DNA: TGTGCCAGCAGTTCGGGACAGGAGAACACCGGGGAG.

In the case of this clone: Coverage ceases 3 residues before the CDR3 finishes, and the germline J gene fills in the end. The chain carries TRBV7-2 and TRBJ1-6; 8 nucleotides agree with TRBD1. The CDR3 extends over 15 amino acids. The J segment lost 9 bases and the V segment lost 3 bases, leaving 7 bases of the junction unmatched. The V gene's germline CDR1 is SGHTA and CDR2 FQGNSA. The CDR3 bases that were read are TGTGCCAGCAGCTTCCCCCAGGGGGCTGGTTCACCC. Its protein product is CASSFPQGAGSP. The whole CDR3 region reads CASSFPQGAGSPLHF.

Regarding this clone: The CDR3 extends 3 residues past the end of the read, so its final part is completed from the germline J gene. The genes are TRBV7-2 and TRBJ2-2; D is possibly TRBD1 (5 bases). CDR3 length equals 14 residues. Germline lookup yields CDR1 SGHTA and CDR2 FQGNSA. The CDR3 DNA, read in part, is TGTGCCAGCAGCTTACGGCAGGGCAATGAAAAG. Encoded protein: CASSLRQGNEK. The whole CDR3 sequence reads CASSLRQGNEKLFF.

On this clone itself: The CDR3 extends 3 residues past the end of the read, so its final part is completed from the germline J gene. The V gene is TRBV2, the J gene TRBJ2-7, with a possible D match to TRBD1 (5 bases). CDR1 SNHLY and CDR2 FYNNEI come from the germline V gene. V shed 1 base and J shed 6 bases, with 7 bases lying between them. CDR3 size: 12 residues. CDR3 loop: CASSEGQSEQYF. Incomplete CDR3 DNA: TGTGCCAGCAGTGAAGGACAGAGCGAG.

Notes on this clone: The DNA ends 3 residues before the CDR3 does, and the rest of the CDR3 is filled in from the germline J gene. The chain employs TRBV5-5 and TRBJ1-5; 7 bases agree with TRBD1. V lost 7 bases to trimming and J lost 4 bases; unmatched junction nucleotides: 8. This CDR3 has 14 amino acids. CDR1 is SGHKS and CDR2 is YYEKEE in the germline V gene (reference sequence). The sequenced CDR3 bases are TGTGCCAGCGGCCCCGGGACAGAAAATCAGCCC. Amino acids: CASGPGTENQP. The CDR3, in full, reads CASGPGTENQPQHF.

Turning to this clone: From the germline J gene comes the end of the CDR3, since the read stops 3 residues before it. The V gene is TRBV20-1, the J gene TRBJ2-1, with a possible D match to TRBD1 (5 bases). Germline CDR1 and CDR2: DFQATT and SNEGSKA (reference sequence). Trimming cost V 0 bases and J 1 base, with 16 bases left between them. There are 17 residues in the CDR3. CDR3 residues: CSAREPRQGSSYNEQFF. Incomplete CDR3 DNA: TGCAGTGCTAGAGAGCCCCGGCAGGGTTCGTCCTACAATGAG.

Points on this clone: The CDR3 extends 3 residues past the end of the read, so its final part is completed from the germline J gene. V usage is TRBV19 and J usage is TRBJ1-5, with 7 bases lining up with TRBD1. There are 15 residues in the CDR3. CDR1 and CDR2 from the germline V gene are LNHDA and SQIVND (reference sequence). Trimming removed 9 bases from V and 0 bases from J; junction bases left unmatched: 8. The CDR3 here is CASLDRVNSNQPQHF. CDR3 bases read: TGTGCCAGCCTTGACAGGGTGAATAGCAATCAGCCC.

As to this clone: The read falls 3 residues short of the CDR3 end, and the missing part is taken from the germline J gene. The chain links TRBV5-1 to TRBJ2-3; no clear D gene. Germline CDR1 reads SGHRS; CDR2 reads YFSETQ. Trimming stripped 4 bases from V and 1 base from J, with 7 bases between. The length of the CDR3 is 13 residues. The CDR3 sequence: CASSAEGTDTQYF. The CDR3 bases that were read are TGCGCCAGCAGCGCAGAGGGCACAGATACG.

About this clone itself: The CDR3 end is not reached by the read, which stops 3 residues before it; the germline J gene fills it in. J is TRBJ2-7 and V is TRBV28; D gene ambiguous. CDR1 and CDR2 (germline): MDHEN, SYDVKM. This CDR3 comprises 11 residues. V dropped 4 bases and J dropped 2 bases, with 3 bases sitting between them. CDR3 amino acids: CASSSPYEQYF. CDR3 bases read: TGTGCCAGCAGTTCTCCCTACGAG.

Of note for this clone: Read coverage stops 3 residues before the CDR3 terminus; the germline J gene supplies the remainder. This chain links TRBV18 with TRBJ1-6, with TRBD1 matching over 10 bases. CDR3 size: 14 residues. Germline-derived CDR1 and CDR2 are KGHSH and LQKENI. V lost 5 bases and J lost 8; bases outside the gene matches: 3. The CDR3 sequence is CASSFGTGDSPLHF. Incomplete CDR3 DNA: TGTGCCAGCTCATTTGGGACAGGGGATTCACCC.

About this clone itself: The CDR3 extends 3 residues past the end of the read, so its final part is completed from the germline J gene. V and J are TRBV2 and TRBJ1-2; D is undetermined. V was trimmed by 5 bases and J by 4 bases, leaving 11 bases between them. Germline V lookup: CDR1 SNHLY, CDR2 FYNNEI. The length of the CDR3 is 13 residues. The sequenced CDR3 bases are TGTGCCAGCAGTCCAGGAGGCCCCTATGGC. It encodes CASSPGGPYG. The full CDR3 sequence reads CASSPGGPYGYTF.

Concerning this clone: Read data end 3 residues before the CDR3 end; the end is taken from the germline J gene. The gene calls are TRBV23-1 and TRBJ1-1; possible D gene TRBD1, 6 bases. TRBV23-1 carries the ORF label, with uncertain function. CDR3 length: 17 residues. The covered CDR3 bases are TGCGCCAGCAGTCAATCGATTGTGGGACACAGGGTGCACGAA. Translation gives CASSQSIVGHRVHE. Given in full, the CDR3 is CASSQSIVGHRVHEAFF.

Comments on this clone: Read sequence stops 3 residues before the CDR3 end, and the germline J gene provides the missing end. The rearrangement uses TRBV20-1 and TRBJ2-1, with 13 bases identical to TRBD2. In germline, CDR1 is DFQATT, CDR2 SNEGSKA (reference sequence). J lost 2 bases, V lost 5 bases, and 3 bases had no gene match. This CDR3 is 15 amino acids long. The CDR3 sequence is CSAWTSGGPYNEQFF. The part of the CDR3 DNA that was read is TGCAGTGCTTGGACTAGCGGGGGCCCCTACAATGAG.

As regards this clone: Sequencing ends 3 residues short of the CDR3 end; the germline J gene provides the rest. This rearrangement joins TRBV6-1 to TRBJ2-7, with D uncertain. There are 12 residues in the CDR3. Germline V gene sequence: CDR1 MNHNS, CDR2 SASEGT. V lost 4 bases and J lost 3, with 7 bases in between. The part of the CDR3 DNA that was read is TGTGCCAGCAGTGGTAACAACTACGAG. This encodes CASSGNNYE. From start to end, the CDR3 is CASSGNNYEQYF.

In regard to this clone: The CDR3 goes on 3 residues after the read ends, and that part is filled in from the germline J gene. The V and J genes are TRBV5-5 and TRBJ1-2; D is possibly TRBD1 (5 bases). The CDR3 runs 14 residues. Trimming cost V 3 bases and J 1 base, with 10 bases left between them. CDR1 and CDR2 (germline): SGHKS, YYEKEE (reference sequence). CDR3 in amino acids: CASSYRIYNYGYTF. The DNA read from the CDR3 is TGTGCCAGCAGCTACAGGATCTATAACTATGGC.

Note on this clone: The CDR3 end falls 3 residues outside the read, so it is completed with the germline J gene. The rearrangement uses TRBV2 and TRBJ2-2; 11 bases fit TRBD1. The CDR3 has 16 residues. The trim removed 3 bases at V and 6 bases at J, leaving 6 bases unmatched. Germline CDR1 reads SNHLY; CDR2 reads FYNNEI. The CDR3 loop reads CASSEDRGRIAGELFF. The DNA read from the CDR3 is TGTGCCAGCAGTGAGGACAGGGGGCGCATAGCCGGGGAG.

Regarding this clone: The CDR3 end falls 3 residues outside the read, so it is completed with the germline J gene. V is TRBV5-4 and J is TRBJ1-4; 7 bases are shared with TRBD1. V gave up 4 bases and J gave up 3 bases; unmatched junction bases: 6. Germline lookup yields CDR1 SGHNT and CDR2 YYREEE (reference sequence). This CDR3 spans 15 amino acids. CDR3 bases read: TGTGCCAGCAGCCCCACTGGGACAGCTAATGAAAAA. This codes for CASSPTGTANEK. The CDR3 as a whole reads CASSPTGTANEKLFF.

Worth noting for this clone: The sequence runs out 3 residues before the end of the CDR3; the remainder is reconstructed from the germline J gene. The chain recombines TRBV4-1 with TRBJ2-5, with a weak D call TRBD2 (6 bases). Germline CDR1 reads MGHRA; CDR2 reads YSYEKL. V lost 4 bases and J 3 bases, leaving 9 bases between the germline ends. The CDR3 length is 13 residues. Here the CDR3 reads CASSRPSEETQYF. CDR3 DNA (partial): TGCGCCAGCAGCCGACCTAGCGAAGAGACC.

In regard to this clone: Read data end 3 residues before the CDR3 end; the end is taken from the germline J gene. J is TRBJ2-3 and V is TRBV30; maybe TRBD1 (6 bases). The germline gives CDR1 GTSNPN, CDR2 SVGIG (reference sequence). The CDR3 spans 13 residues. CDR3 amino acids: CAWSVQGRQPQYF. CDR3 DNA, as far as it was read: TGTGCCTGGAGTGTACAGGGCAGGCAGCCG.

Concerning this clone: The read ends 3 residues shy of where the CDR3 ends; the end is completed using the germline J gene. The chain has TRBV5-1 and TRBJ2-7; a possible D gene is TRBD1 (6 bases). Trimming stripped 7 bases from V and 1 base from J, with 18 bases between. Per the germline V gene, CDR1 is SGHRS and CDR2 is YFSETQ. The CDR3 loop spans 15 amino acids. The CDR3 sequence is CASAPRTDPSYEQYF. The sequenced CDR3 bases are TGCGCCAGCGCCCCCAGGACAGACCCTTCCTACGAG.

To note about this clone: The read ends 3 residues before the CDR3 terminus; that terminus is restored from the germline J gene. This chain joins TRBV5-1 and TRBJ2-1; 13 nucleotides match TRBD2. The V segment lost 2 bases and the J segment 6 bases; nucleotides outside the gene matches: 2. Germline assignment: CDR1 SGHRS and CDR2 YFSETQ. The length of the CDR3 is 15 residues. The CDR3 bases that were read are TGCGCCAGCAGCTTTACTAGCGGGGGGGCCAATGAG. It is translated as CASSFTSGGANE. In full, the CDR3 reads CASSFTSGGANEQFF.